The TCR beta chain described here comes from a study of CD8+CD57+ T cells in acquired aplastic anemia. Study-level findings and limits: Patients and controls shared over 25 CD8+ CDR3 sequences, highly expressed in patients.

Genomic DNA constituted the template upon which TCR beta VDJ and CDR3 profiling was performed. TCRdb re-derived calls from the reads in MiXCR, one entry per CDR3 protein. The repertoire holds 130,000 or so distinct CDR3 sequences, less than 45% seen once, with 8% to 8.5% in the top ten. About this clonotype itself: Its antigen is not known.

The V gene lost 7 bases and the J gene lost 0 bases, with 14 bases spanning the gap. The germline CDR1 and CDR2 sequences are LNHDA and SQIVND (reference sequence). CDR3 length equals 15 residues. This TCR came from a human donor in good health, serving as a control. The V and J genes are TRBV19 and TRBJ2-3; D perhaps matches TRBD1 (6 bases). Sequencing used sorted CD4+, CD8+, or CD8+CD57+ T cells (not recorded which) from PBMCs. CDR3 amino acids: CASTSHRDSTDTQYF. CDR3 bases: TGTGCCAGTACCTCACACAGGGATAGCACAGATACGCAGTATTTT.